The next 2 T cell receptor beta chains were all read from a single sample in a study of blood T cell repertoires in COVID-19. The method was immunoSEQ multiplex PCR; TCRdb's version includes in-frame clones alone and lacks a portion of them. The sample has about 250,000 clones, 70% to 90% seen once. Sample: peripheral blood. The receptors shown here come from a man aged 80 or over with acute or convalescent COVID-19.

This chain connects TRBV19 to TRBJ1-5; 8 bases are a match to TRBD1. The CDR3 contains 15 residues. Germline CDR1 is LNHDA and CDR2 is SQIVND (reference sequence). V trimming: 6 bases; J trimming: 6 bases; junction bases outside the gene matches: 10. The CDR3 coding sequence is TGTGCCAGTAGCATTGGACAGGGACGGGCTCAGCCCCAGCATTTT. Translated, it gives CASSIGQGRAQPQHF.

This clone has a single count. The chain employs TRBV6-2 or TRBV6-3 and TRBJ2-1; D may be TRBD1 (6 bases). CDR3 length equals 16 residues. Germline lookup yields CDR1 MNHEY and CDR2 SVGEGT. V was pared by 4 bases and J by 0 bases, with 13 bases between. The CDR3 spells CASSSNRVGSYNEQFF. The CDR3 DNA reads TGTGCCAGCAGTTCAAACAGGGTTGGCTCCTACAATGAGCAGTTCTTC.